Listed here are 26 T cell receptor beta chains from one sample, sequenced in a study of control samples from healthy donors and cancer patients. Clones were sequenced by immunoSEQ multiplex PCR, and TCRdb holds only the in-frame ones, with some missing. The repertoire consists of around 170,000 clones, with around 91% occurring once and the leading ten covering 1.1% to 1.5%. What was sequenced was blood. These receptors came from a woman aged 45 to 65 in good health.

The CDR3 DNA follows: TGTGCCAGCTCACCACCGCTACGGGGCCACGAGCAGTACTTC. This codes for CASSPPLRGHEQYF. V gene TRBV18 combines with J gene TRBJ2-7; tentatively, D is TRBD1 or TRBD2 (5 bases each). V was shortened by 0 bases and J by 5 bases, with 11 bases between the two germline ends. Looked up from germline, CDR1 is KGHSH and CDR2 is LQKENI. CDR3 length: 14 amino acids.

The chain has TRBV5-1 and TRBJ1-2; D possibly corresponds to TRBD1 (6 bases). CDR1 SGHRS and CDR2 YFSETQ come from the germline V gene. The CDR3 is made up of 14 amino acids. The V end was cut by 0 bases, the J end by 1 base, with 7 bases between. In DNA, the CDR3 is TGCGCCAGCAGCTTGGAGGGGGGTAACTATGGCTACACCTTC. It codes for CASSLEGGNYGYTF.

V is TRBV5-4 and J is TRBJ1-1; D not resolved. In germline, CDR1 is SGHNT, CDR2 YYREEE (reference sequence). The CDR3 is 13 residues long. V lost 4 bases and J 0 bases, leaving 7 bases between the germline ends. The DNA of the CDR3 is TGTGCCAGCAGCGGGGTGATGAACACTGAAGCTTTCTTT. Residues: CASSGVMNTEAFF.

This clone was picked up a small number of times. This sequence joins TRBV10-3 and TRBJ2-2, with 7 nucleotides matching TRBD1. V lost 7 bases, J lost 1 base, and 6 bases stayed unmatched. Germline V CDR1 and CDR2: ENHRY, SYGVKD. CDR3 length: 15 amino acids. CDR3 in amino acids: CAITQDRLNTGELFF. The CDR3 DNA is TGTGCCATCACCCAGGACAGGTTGAACACCGGGGAGCTGTTTTTT.

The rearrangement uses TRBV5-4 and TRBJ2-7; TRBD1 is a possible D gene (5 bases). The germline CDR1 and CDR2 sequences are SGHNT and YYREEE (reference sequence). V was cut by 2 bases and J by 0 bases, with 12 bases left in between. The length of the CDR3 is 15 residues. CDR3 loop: CASSFQGKTSYEQYF. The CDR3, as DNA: TGTGCCAGCAGCTTTCAGGGTAAGACCTCCTACGAGCAGTACTTC.

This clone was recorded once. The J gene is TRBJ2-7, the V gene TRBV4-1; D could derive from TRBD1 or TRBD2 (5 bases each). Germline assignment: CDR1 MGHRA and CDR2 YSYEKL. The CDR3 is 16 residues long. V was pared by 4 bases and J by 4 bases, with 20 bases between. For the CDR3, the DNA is TGCGCCAGCAGCCCCGTCAGAGGGACGTACGGGTACGAGCAGTACTTC. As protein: CASSPVRGTYGYEQYF.

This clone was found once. The CDR3 region is CASSLMTGQETQYF. In nucleotides, the CDR3 is TGTGCCAGCAGCTTAATGACGGGGCAAGAGACCCAGTACTTC. The chain combines TRBV7-9 with TRBJ2-5; tentative D call: TRBD2 (5 bases). Germline values: CDR1 SEHNR, CDR2 FQNEAQ (reference sequence). The CDR3 loop spans 14 amino acids. V was trimmed by 2 bases and J by 2 bases, leaving 9 bases between them.

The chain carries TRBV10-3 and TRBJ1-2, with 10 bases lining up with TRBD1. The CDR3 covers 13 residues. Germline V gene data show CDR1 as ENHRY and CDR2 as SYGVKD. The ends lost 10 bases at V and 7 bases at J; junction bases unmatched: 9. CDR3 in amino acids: CATGTGDRSGYTF. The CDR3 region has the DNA TGTGCCACCGGGACAGGGGATAGGTCTGGCTACACCTTC.

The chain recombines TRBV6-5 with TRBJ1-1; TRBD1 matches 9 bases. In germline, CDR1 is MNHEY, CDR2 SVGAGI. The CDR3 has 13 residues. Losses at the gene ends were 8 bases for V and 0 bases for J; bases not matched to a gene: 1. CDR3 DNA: TGTGCCAGCCGGACAGGGGTGAACACTGAAGCTTTCTTT. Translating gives CASRTGVNTEAFF.

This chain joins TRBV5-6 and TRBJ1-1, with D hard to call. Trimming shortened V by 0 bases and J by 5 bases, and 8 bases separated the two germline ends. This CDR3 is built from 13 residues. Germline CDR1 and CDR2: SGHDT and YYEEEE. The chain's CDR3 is CASSLGFGTEAFF. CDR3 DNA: TGTGCCAGCAGCTTGGGGTTTGGAACTGAAGCTTTCTTT.

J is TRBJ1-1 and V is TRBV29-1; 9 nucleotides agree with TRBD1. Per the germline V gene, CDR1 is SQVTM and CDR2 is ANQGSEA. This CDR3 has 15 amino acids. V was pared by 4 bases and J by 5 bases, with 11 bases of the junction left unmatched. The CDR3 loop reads CSVGPIQGADTEAFF. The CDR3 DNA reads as TGCAGCGTTGGCCCCATACAGGGGGCTGATACTGAAGCTTTCTTT.

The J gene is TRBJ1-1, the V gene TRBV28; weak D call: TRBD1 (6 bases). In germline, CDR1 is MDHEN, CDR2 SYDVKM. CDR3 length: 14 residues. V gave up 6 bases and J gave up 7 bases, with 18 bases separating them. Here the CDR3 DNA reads TGTGCCAGCAGCCTGATCAGGGGCGGGCTTGAAGCTTTCTTT. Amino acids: CASSLIRGGLEAFF. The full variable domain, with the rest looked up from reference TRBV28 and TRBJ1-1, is DVKVTQSSRYLVKRTGEKVFLECVQDMDHENMFWYRQDPGLGLRLIYFSYDVKMKEKGDIPEGYSVSREKKERFSLILESASTNQTSMYLCASSLIRGGLEAFFGQGTRLTVV.

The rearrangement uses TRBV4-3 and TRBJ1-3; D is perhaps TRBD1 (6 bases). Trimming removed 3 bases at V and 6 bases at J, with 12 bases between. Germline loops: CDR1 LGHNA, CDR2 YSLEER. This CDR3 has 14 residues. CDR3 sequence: CASSQTGEENTIYF. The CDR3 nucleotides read TGCGCCAGCAGCCAGACAGGAGAAGAAAACACCATATATTTT.

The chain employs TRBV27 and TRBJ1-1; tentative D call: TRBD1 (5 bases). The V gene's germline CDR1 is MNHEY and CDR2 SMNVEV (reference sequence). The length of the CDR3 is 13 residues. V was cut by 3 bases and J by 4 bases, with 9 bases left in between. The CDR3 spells CASSFRGSTEAFF. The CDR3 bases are TGTGCCAGCAGTTTTAGGGGATCCACTGAAGCTTTCTTT.

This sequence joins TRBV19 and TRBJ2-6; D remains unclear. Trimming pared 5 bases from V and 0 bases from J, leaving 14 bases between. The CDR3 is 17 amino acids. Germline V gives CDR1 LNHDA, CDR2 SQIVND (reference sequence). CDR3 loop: CASSFYHTSSGANVLTF. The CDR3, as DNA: TGTGCCAGTAGTTTCTACCACACCTCCTCTGGGGCCAACGTCCTGACTTTC.

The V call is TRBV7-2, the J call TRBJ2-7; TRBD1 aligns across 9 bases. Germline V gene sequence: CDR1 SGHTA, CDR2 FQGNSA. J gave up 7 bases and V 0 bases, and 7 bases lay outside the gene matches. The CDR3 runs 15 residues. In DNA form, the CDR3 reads TGTGCCAGCAGCTTAGCAAGGACAGGGGTCGGGGAGCAGTACTTC. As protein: CASSLARTGVGEQYF.

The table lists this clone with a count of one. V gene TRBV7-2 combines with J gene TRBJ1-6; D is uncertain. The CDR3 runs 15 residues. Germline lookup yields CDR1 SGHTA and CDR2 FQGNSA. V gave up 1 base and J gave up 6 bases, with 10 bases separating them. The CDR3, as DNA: TGTGCCAGCAGCTTAGGGGCCCTGGGTAATTCACCCCTCCACTTT. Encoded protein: CASSLGALGNSPLHF. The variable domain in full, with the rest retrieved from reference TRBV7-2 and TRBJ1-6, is GAGVSQSPSNKVTEKGKDVELRCDPISGHTALYWYRQSLGQGLEFLIYFQGNSAPDKSGLPSDRFSAERTGGSVSTLTIQRTQQEDSAVYLCASSLGALGNSPLHFGNGTRLTVT.

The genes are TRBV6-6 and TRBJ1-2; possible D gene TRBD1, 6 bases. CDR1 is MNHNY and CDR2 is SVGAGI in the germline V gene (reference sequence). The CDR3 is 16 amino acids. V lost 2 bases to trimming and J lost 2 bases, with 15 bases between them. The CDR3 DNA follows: TGTGCCAGCAGTTACAGGAGGACAGTAGTCAACTATGGCTACACCTTC. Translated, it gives CASSYRRTVVNYGYTF.

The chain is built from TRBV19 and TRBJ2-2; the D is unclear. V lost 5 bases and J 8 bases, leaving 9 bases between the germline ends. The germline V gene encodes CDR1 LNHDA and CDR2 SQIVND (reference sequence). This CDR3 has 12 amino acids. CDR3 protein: CASSLQLGELFF. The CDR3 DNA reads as TGTGCCAGTAGTCTGCAGTTGGGGGAGCTGTTTTTT.

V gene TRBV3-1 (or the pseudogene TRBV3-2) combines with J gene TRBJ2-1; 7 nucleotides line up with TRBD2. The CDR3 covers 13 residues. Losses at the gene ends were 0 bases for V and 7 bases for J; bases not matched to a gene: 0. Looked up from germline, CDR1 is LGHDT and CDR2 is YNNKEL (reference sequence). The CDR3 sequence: CASSQDSGNEQFF. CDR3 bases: TGTGCCAGCAGCCAAGATAGCGGGAATGAGCAGTTCTTC.

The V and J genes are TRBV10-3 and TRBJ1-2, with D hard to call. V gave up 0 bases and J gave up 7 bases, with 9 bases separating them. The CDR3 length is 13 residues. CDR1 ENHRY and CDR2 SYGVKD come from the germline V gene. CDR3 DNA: TGTGCCATCAGTGAGTCTGGACTTTCTGGCTACACCTTC. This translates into CAISESGLSGYTF.

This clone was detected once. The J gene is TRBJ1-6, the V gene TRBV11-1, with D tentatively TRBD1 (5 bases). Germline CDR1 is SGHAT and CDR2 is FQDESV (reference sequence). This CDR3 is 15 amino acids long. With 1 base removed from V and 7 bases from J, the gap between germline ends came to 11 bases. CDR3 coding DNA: TGTGCCAGCAGCTTAGAGGCAGGGACCAATTCACCCCTCCACTTT. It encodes CASSLEAGTNSPLHF.

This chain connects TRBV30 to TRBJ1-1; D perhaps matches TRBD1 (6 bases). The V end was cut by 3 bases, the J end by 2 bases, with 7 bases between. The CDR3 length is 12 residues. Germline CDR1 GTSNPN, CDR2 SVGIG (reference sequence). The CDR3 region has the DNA TGTGCCTGGAGGGACAGAAACACTGAAGCTTTCTTT. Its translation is CAWRDRNTEAFF.

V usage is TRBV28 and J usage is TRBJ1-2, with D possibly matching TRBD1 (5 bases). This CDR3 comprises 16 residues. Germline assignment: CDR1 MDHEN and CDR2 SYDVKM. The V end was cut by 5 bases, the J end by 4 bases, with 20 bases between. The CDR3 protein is CASSTASGTGSYGYTF. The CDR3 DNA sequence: TGTGCCAGCAGTACCGCCTCCGGGACGGGAAGCTATGGCTACACCTTC.

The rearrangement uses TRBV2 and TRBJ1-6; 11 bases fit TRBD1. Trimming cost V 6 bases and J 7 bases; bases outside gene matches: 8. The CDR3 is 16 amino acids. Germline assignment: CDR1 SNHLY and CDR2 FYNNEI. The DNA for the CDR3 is TGTGCCAGCAGCGGACAGGGGGCCATTCGGAATTCACCCCTCCACTTT. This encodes CASSGQGAIRNSPLHF.

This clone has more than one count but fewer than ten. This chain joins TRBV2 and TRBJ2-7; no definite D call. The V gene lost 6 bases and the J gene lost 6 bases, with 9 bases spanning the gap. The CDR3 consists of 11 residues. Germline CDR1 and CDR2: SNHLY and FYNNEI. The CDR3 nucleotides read TGTGCCAGCAGCTTAGTCCCCGAGCAGTACTTC. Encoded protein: CASSLVPEQYF.